A single sample gave rise to the 26 T cell receptor beta chains below, sequenced in a study of T cell repertoires in cytomegalovirus infection. In TCRdb, the reads were re-called with MiXCR into one record per CDR3 protein. The sample holds approximately 500,000 distinct CDR3 sequences, about 17% seen once. Sequencing was carried out using CD8+ T cells from PBMCs. The source of these receptors is a human donor in good health (CMV status not recorded). Some clones in this sample may be carry-over from other donors' samples.

V and J are TRBV5-5 and TRBJ1-6; D is uncertain. V shed 1 base and J shed 0 bases, with 17 bases lying between them. The CDR3 extends over 19 amino acids. Germline-derived CDR1 and CDR2 are SGHKS and YYEKEE (reference sequence). CDR3 in amino acids: CASSLTQNHLSSYNSPLHF. The CDR3 DNA sequence: TGTGCCAGCAGCTTGACTCAGAATCACCTGAGCTCCTATAATTCACCCCTCCACTTT.

The rearrangement joins TRBV4-1 to TRBJ1-2; unclear D gene. Germline V gene data show CDR1 as MGHRA and CDR2 as YSYEKL. The V end lost 0 bases, the J end lost 8 bases, and 10 bases lay between the germline ends. The CDR3 is made up of 13 amino acids. CDR3 region: CASSQDVVVGYTF. CDR3 in DNA: TGCGCCAGCAGCCAAGATGTAGTAGTCGGCTACACCTTC.

The CDR3 sequence: CASSQDLMAEWQFF. The CDR3 nucleotides read TGTGCCAGCAGCCAAGATCTAATGGCGGAATGGCAGTTCTTC. V and J are TRBV4-2 and TRBJ2-1; D not certain. This CDR3 has 14 amino acids. V was trimmed by 0 bases and J by 12 bases, leaving 15 bases between them. CDR1 LGHNA and CDR2 YNFKEQ come from the germline V gene.

Ten or more counts support this clonotype. The chain uses TRBV7-3 and TRBJ2-3; 9 nucleotides align to TRBD2. With V trimmed by 4 bases and J by 2 bases, 4 bases remained unmatched. The CDR3 covers 15 residues. Germline CDR1 reads SGHTA; CDR2 reads FQGTGA. The CDR3 spells CASSSLAGNTDTQYF. In DNA form, the CDR3 reads TGTGCCAGCAGCTCTCTAGCGGGGAACACAGATACGCAGTATTTT.

This clonotype was found a few times. The chain is built from TRBV6-6 and TRBJ1-1; D ambiguous. This CDR3 has 14 amino acids. Trimming pared 2 bases from V and 0 bases from J, leaving 7 bases between. Looked up from germline, CDR1 is MNHNY and CDR2 is SVGAGI (reference sequence). DNA for the CDR3: TGTGCCAGCAGTTACCAGAGGCTGAACACTGAAGCTTTCTTT. Translated: CASSYQRLNTEAFF.

In the case of this clonotype: This may be a read error, as it is one base from a much larger clone. The J gene is TRBJ2-7, the V gene TRBV7-9; no firm D call. Germline assignment: CDR1 SEHNR and CDR2 FQNEAQ (reference sequence). The CDR3 runs 16 residues. Between the trimmed V and J ends, which lost 4 bases and 4 bases, there was a span of 20 bases. CDR3 residues: CASSSTTRSVAYEQYF. CDR3 sequence (DNA): TGTGCCAGCAGCTCCACCACCCGGAGCGTAGCATACGAGCAGTACTTC.

The table lists this clonotype with a few counts. The chain joins TRBV3-1 to TRBJ2-3; D unclear. This CDR3 is built from 15 residues. Per germline, CDR1 LGHDT and CDR2 YNNKEL (reference sequence). Trimming removed 0 bases from V and 0 bases from J, with 7 bases in between. The CDR3 DNA is TGTGCCAGCAGCCAAGAACTGTTTAGCACAGATACGCAGTATTTT. This codes for CASSQELFSTDTQYF.

This clonotype was observed at least ten times. The CDR3 is CASSQDREAAEQYF. The CDR3 DNA reads TGTGCCAGCAGCCAAGATCGAGAAGCGGCCGAGCAGTACTTC. V and J are TRBV4-2 and TRBJ2-7, with D possibly TRBD2 on 5 matching bases. Trimming took 0 bases from V and 6 from J, leaving 12 bases between them. Germline assignment: CDR1 LGHNA and CDR2 YNFKEQ. The CDR3 length is 14 residues.

A few counts support this clonotype. The rearrangement uses TRBV20-1 and TRBJ2-2, with D maybe TRBD1 (5 bases). Germline CDR1 reads DFQATT; CDR2 reads SNEGSKA (reference sequence). Between the trimmed V and J ends, which lost 5 bases and 6 bases, there was a span of 10 bases. The CDR3 contains 12 residues. CDR3 nucleotide sequence: TGCAGTGCTCAGGGCGATGCCGGGGAGCTGTTTTTT. This translates into CSAQGDAGELFF.

This clonotype has a count of ten or more. The rearrangement links TRBV4-1 to TRBJ1-4, with TRBD1 as a possible D gene (5 bases). This CDR3 has 15 residues. Trimming cost V 2 bases and J 6 bases, with 13 bases left between them. The germline CDR1 and CDR2 sequences are MGHRA and YSYEKL. The CDR3 spells CASSQLQGFYEKLFF. DNA of the CDR3: TGCGCCAGCAGCCAACTGCAGGGTTTTTATGAAAAACTGTTTTTT.

This clonotype has a count of ten or more. This chain connects TRBV7-6 to TRBJ1-2; 10 bases match TRBD1. V gave up 1 base and J gave up 6 bases; unmatched junction bases: 5. There are 15 residues in the CDR3. Germline values: CDR1 SGHVS, CDR2 FNYEAQ. CDR3 sequence: CASSLERDRGNGYTF. The CDR3 DNA reads as TGTGCCAGCAGCTTAGAGCGGGACAGGGGTAATGGCTACACCTTC.

The chain employs TRBV7-9 and TRBJ2-7; unclear D gene. The germline V gene has CDR1 SEHNR and CDR2 FQNEAQ (reference sequence). The CDR3 has 14 residues. CDR3 nucleotides: TGTTCAAGCAGCTCCGTCCTGAATGCATACGAGCAGTACTTC. It translates to CSSSSVLNAYEQYF.

The rearrangement uses TRBV12-5 and TRBJ2-2, with D perhaps matching TRBD1 (6 bases). Germline CDR1 is LGHNT and CDR2 is FRNRAP. V lost 6 bases to trimming and J lost 4 bases, with 15 bases between them. The CDR3 totals 15 residues. CDR3 bases: TGTGCTAGTGGCCTCACAGGGTTCGGCACCGGGGAGCTGTTTTTT. Its protein product is CASGLTGFGTGELFF.

The V gene is TRBV27, the J gene TRBJ2-5, with D perhaps assigned TRBD1 or TRBD2 (5 bases each). The CDR3 has 13 amino acids. V gave up 7 bases and J gave up 5 bases, with 14 bases separating them. In germline, CDR1 is MNHEY, CDR2 SMNVEV (reference sequence). CDR3 sequence: CASTPLGTETQYF. Written as DNA, the CDR3 is TGTGCCAGCACCCCCTTAGGGACCGAGACCCAGTACTTC.

This clonotype was detected ten times or more. The V gene is TRBV7-9, the J gene TRBJ1-5; D is possibly TRBD1 (5 bases). The CDR3 totals 14 residues. V lost 5 bases and J lost 2, with 10 bases in between. Per the germline V gene, CDR1 is SEHNR and CDR2 is FQNEAQ (reference sequence). This CDR3 reads CASSKAGGNQPQHF. The CDR3 region has the DNA TGTGCCAGCAGCAAGGCGGGGGGCAATCAGCCCCAGCATTTT.

The CDR3: CASSRYANQPQHF. CDR3 coding DNA: TGTGCCAGTAGCCGCTACGCAAATCAGCCCCAGCATTTT. The gene calls are TRBV19 and TRBJ1-5; no clear D. Germline V gene lookup returns CDR1 LNHDA and CDR2 SQIVND (reference sequence). V was trimmed by 6 bases and J by 4 bases, leaving 10 bases between them. This CDR3 region has 13 residues.

The rearrangement joins TRBV2 to TRBJ2-7; D unresolved. The V gene's germline CDR1 is SNHLY and CDR2 FYNNEI. The CDR3 consists of 13 residues. Deletions cut 7 bases from V and 0 bases from J, with 10 bases between. Here the CDR3 DNA reads TGTGCCAGCATGTCTCAGGCCTCCTACGAGCAGTACTTC. The encoded protein is CASMSQASYEQYF.

This chain uses TRBV28 with TRBJ2-1, with 8 positions matching TRBD1. The V and J ends lost 5 bases and 10 bases, in that order; junction bases with no gene match: 7. Germline V gene data show CDR1 as MDHEN and CDR2 as SYDVKM. The CDR3 spans 13 residues. The CDR3 DNA follows: TGTGCCAGCAGTAAGGACAGGGAATGGGAGCAGTTCTTC. It specifies CASSKDREWEQFF.

V usage is TRBV15 and J usage is TRBJ1-5; a possible D gene is TRBD1 (5 bases). V gave up 3 bases and J gave up 4 bases, with 13 bases separating them. This CDR3 is 15 amino acids long. Germline V gene sequence: CDR1 LNHNV, CDR2 YYDKDF (reference sequence). The CDR3 sequence: CATSRTGQVNQPQHF. The CDR3, as DNA: TGTGCCACCAGCAGGACGGGGCAGGTTAATCAGCCCCAGCATTTT.

In DNA form, the CDR3 reads TGTGCCACTCAGGGGTATAGTTACAATGAGCAGTTCTTC. It yields the protein CATQGYSYNEQFF. This chain uses TRBV10-3 with TRBJ2-1; maybe TRBD1 (6 bases). The CDR3 has 13 amino acids. Germline V gene data show CDR1 as ENHRY and CDR2 as SYGVKD. Trimming shortened V by 10 bases and J by 4 bases, and 14 bases separated the two germline ends.

This clonotype was detected only a few times. This chain links TRBV5-4 with TRBJ1-1, with D possibly matching TRBD1 (5 bases). The CDR3 runs to 15 residues. V was trimmed by 2 bases and J by 1 base, leaving 12 bases between them. Germline-derived CDR1 and CDR2 are SGHNT and YYREEE (reference sequence). CDR3 sequence (DNA): TGTGCCAGCAGCTTACGATACACAGGGAACACTGAAGCTTTCTTT. Its protein product is CASSLRYTGNTEAFF.

This clonotype has at least ten counts. The rearrangement uses TRBV12-5 and TRBJ2-3, with D possibly TRBD1 on 6 matching bases. V shed 2 bases and J shed 2 bases, with 14 bases lying between them. The CDR3 sequence is 16 residues long. CDR1 and CDR2 (germline): LGHNT, FRNRAP. Here the CDR3 DNA reads TGTGCTAGTGGTTTGAATCCAGGGGTAGTCACAGATACGCAGTATTTT. This gives the protein CASGLNPGVVTDTQYF.

A few counts support this clonotype. The chain carries TRBV19 and TRBJ2-2; D remains unclear. Germline-derived CDR1 and CDR2 are LNHDA and SQIVND (reference sequence). The V end was cut by 7 bases, the J end by 1 base, with 10 bases between. This CDR3 region has 14 residues. As DNA, the CDR3 is TGTGCCAGTACCCTAACCGGGAACACCGGGGAGCTGTTTTTT. It translates to CASTLTGNTGELFF. Filled out from reference TRBV19 and TRBJ2-2, the complete variable domain reads DGGITQSPKYLFRKEGQNVTLSCEQNLNHDAMYWYRQDPGQGLRLIYYSQIVNDFQKGDIAEGYSVSREKKESFPLTVTSAQKNPTAFYLCASTLTGNTGELFFGEGSRLTVL.

This clonotype has ten or more counts. This chain uses TRBV19 with TRBJ2-7; 13 positions match TRBD2. The CDR3 runs 16 residues. Germline CDR1 reads LNHDA; CDR2 reads SQIVND (reference sequence). V lost 5 bases, J lost 5 bases, and 9 bases stayed unmatched. The CDR3 DNA reads TGTGCCAGTAGTCCCCCCGGACTAGCGGGAGTAAACGAGCAGTACTTC. This translates into CASSPPGLAGVNEQYF.

This clonotype was observed a few times. The chain carries TRBV6-1 and TRBJ1-1; D not certain. The ends were cut back, 2 bases at V and 3 bases at J, with 4 bases in the middle. The CDR3 is 12 residues long. Germline CDR1 MNHNS, CDR2 SASEGT. The CDR3 loop is CASSEMDTEAFF. The CDR3 DNA is TGTGCCAGCAGTGAAATGGACACTGAAGCTTTCTTT.

A note on this clonotype: A much more abundant neighbour one base away suggests this may be a read error. The genes are TRBV6-1 and TRBJ2-2, with TRBD1 matching over 8 bases. The CDR3 is 15 residues long. Germline assignment: CDR1 MNHNS and CDR2 SASEGT. Germline trimming cut 5 bases from V and 7 bases from J; bases unmatched to any gene: 9. CDR3 nucleotide sequence: TGTGCCAGCAGTAGTTGGACAGGGTTTCACGGGGAGCTGTTTTTT. Its translation: CASSSWTGFHGELFF.